This TCR beta chain stems from a study of Tregs in tolerant kidney transplant recipients. This CDR3 has 12 amino acids. The germline V and J ends were trimmed by 10 bases and 0 bases, with 7 bases remaining between them. Germline CDR1 LNHDA, CDR2 SQIVND (reference sequence). Clones were read by immunoSEQ multiplex PCR, and TCRdb kept only the in-frame ones, dropping some. The specimen's table records tens of thousands of clones. Study observations and caveats: Expanding Tregs on activated donor B cells appeared to best identify donor-specific TCRbeta clones.

In regard to this clone: Its antigen is unidentified. The CDR3 end lies 3 residues beyond the end of the read and is filled in from the germline J gene.

The genes are TRBV19 and TRBJ2-1; D is ambiguous. This specimen consisted of CD8+ T cells from blood, obtained before the transplant. The TCR comes from a human donor who received a combined kidney and bone marrow transplant. The covered CDR3 bases are TGTGCCACCTCCCCCTCCTACAATGAG. Encoded protein: CATSPSYNE. The CDR3 in its entirety is CATSPSYNEQFF.